The following is a T cell receptor beta chain sequence with its context. The data belong to a study of response to subunit inactivated influenza vaccine. One entry per CDR3 protein results from TCRdb running MiXCR on the RT-PCR reads. This table holds approximately 680,000 distinct CDR3 sequences, approximately 14% found once. V lost 5 bases, J lost 7 bases, and 11 bases lay in between. CDR1 is DFQATT and CDR2 is SNEGSKA in the germline V gene (reference sequence). The CDR3 is 12 residues long. This receptor was identified in a man aged 50 or older who received an inactivated influenza vaccine. J is TRBJ2-2 and V is TRBV20-1, with D perhaps being TRBD1 or TRBD2 (6 bases each). Material: PBMCs from blood, obtained about 13 days after vaccination. The CDR3 DNA sequence: TGCAGTGCTCTAGGGGGGAACGGGGAGCTGTTTTTT. Its protein product is CSALGGNGELFF.